Listed below are T cell receptor beta chains from one sample, sequenced in a study of molecular identifiers for immune sequencing clone quantification. Each CDR3 protein is one row after TCRdb ran MiXCR on the PCR reads. Among hundreds of thousands of distinct CDR3 sequences listed, approximately 20% were seen once. The sequenced material came from naive CD8+ T cells from blood, with Jurkat cell RNA spiked in. The receptor source for this set is a human donor in good health. Some libraries in this study had Jurkat cell RNA spiked in. Both conserved end residues are part of each CDR3. The order of the fields is J gene, V gene, CDR3 protein.

TRBJ2-1	TRBV12-3/TRBV12-4	CASSATGGTFNEQFF
TRBJ2-1	TRBV7-9	CASSGPGTSGRAGNEQFF
TRBJ2-5	TRBV7-9	CASSSTGGALIETQYF
TRBJ2-5	TRBV28	CASTPAGASAETQYF
TRBJ1-5	TRBV6-1	CASSEVLWTGWPQHF
TRBJ2-1	TRBV20-1	CSATDTYNEQFF
TRBJ2-3	TRBV4-1	CASSLGQGPPTDTDTQYF
TRBJ2-3	TRBV20-1	CSAIPGLAGLGTDTQYF
TRBJ2-7	TRBV28	CASRLIGGLGKYF
TRBJ2-7	TRBV27	CASSSTGTAGEQYF
TRBJ2-3	TRBV27	CASSLDPRADTQYF
TRBJ1-1	TRBV20-1	CSHRVNTEAFF
TRBJ2-3	TRBV19	CASSIGYSTDTQYF
TRBJ1-1	TRBV7-9	CASSWRDRRDYEAFF
TRBJ2-5	TRBV11-2	CASSALELQETQYF
TRBJ1-2	TRBV7-6	CASSLDLAAGFGYTF
TRBJ1-5	TRBV12-3/TRBV12-4	CASGSEEYSNQPQHF
TRBJ2-7	TRBV5-6	CASSMVTGPSYEQYF
TRBJ2-1	TRBV13	CASSLGLANNEQFF
TRBJ1-4	TRBV2	CASRKTIDSTEREKLFF
TRBJ2-2	TRBV20-1	CSASSTGELFF
TRBJ1-2	TRBV7-2	CASSLGGGDGYTF
TRBJ1-2	TRBV19	CASSIGYRGFDYGYTF
TRBJ1-1	TRBV4-1	CASSLTTGWNTEAFF
TRBJ2-3	TRBV25-1	CASSAPLSSGRAADTQYF
TRBJ2-7	TRBV7-2	CASSPTRESSYEQYF
TRBJ2-2	TRBV7-2	CASSFGFSTGELFF
TRBJ2-3	TRBV13	CASSSGPFGTDTQYF
TRBJ1-1	TRBV24-1	CATSEGTGRKAFF
TRBJ2-1	TRBV14	CASSHEHSRVYNEQFF
TRBJ1-1	TRBV27	CASSSGLGTEAFF
TRBJ2-2	TRBV9	CASSVGGSWRGTGELFF
TRBJ1-5	TRBV5-6	CASSLWGRVNQPQHF
TRBJ2-1	TRBV19	CASTGVSYNEQFF
TRBJ2-7	TRBV7-6	CASSLGLVPNEQYF
TRBJ2-3	TRBV6-5	CASSYSGLAGRTQYF
TRBJ1-4	TRBV5-3	CASSLGLGTGVSSEKLLF
TRBJ2-7	TRBV4-3	CASSQDIGFGYEQYF
TRBJ2-7	TRBV12-3/TRBV12-4	CASSEIGGGTEQYF
TRBJ2-7	TRBV19	CASSNGPAYEQYF
TRBJ2-5	TRBV4-1	CASSQDGSRALETQYF
TRBJ1-5	TRBV25-1	CASSEEGEPGPQHF